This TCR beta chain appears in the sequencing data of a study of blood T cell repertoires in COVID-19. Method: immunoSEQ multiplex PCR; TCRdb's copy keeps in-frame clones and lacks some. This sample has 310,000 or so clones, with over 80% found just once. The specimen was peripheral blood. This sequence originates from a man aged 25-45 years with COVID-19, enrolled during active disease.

The CDR3 coding sequence is TGTGCCAGCAAGAGGGGGCAGGCGCGGAACACCGGGGAGCTGTTTTTT. Protein: CASKRGQARNTGELFF. The genes are TRBV19 and TRBJ2-2; 7 nucleotides align to TRBD1. After removal of 9 bases from V and 1 base from J, the junction contained 11 bases not matched to a gene. CDR1 and CDR2 from the germline V gene are LNHDA and SQIVND (reference sequence). CDR3 length: 16 amino acids.